Presented here are 5 T cell receptor beta chains from one specimen sequenced in a study of blood T cells in healthy people across ages. With a J-beta primer mix and a sample-barcoded 5' primer, a second PCR ran 7 to 11 cycles. Using its own MiXCR run on the 5' RACE reads, TCRdb lists one record per CDR3 protein. The profile shows hundreds of thousands of distinct CDR3 sequences, approximately 25% of them singletons. These data also featured in a second study, about T cells of mothers and their children.

The sample consisted of blood. The receptor source for this set is a boy aged 5-17 years in good health.

This chain uses TRBV24-1 with TRBJ2-1; D is unclear. From germline, CDR1 is KGHDR and CDR2 SFDVKD. V lost 1 base and J lost 4, with 13 bases in between. CDR3 length equals 16 residues. CDR3 bases: TGTGCCACCAGTGATTTCCCCAGCGCCCCTTACAATGAGCAGTTCTTC. Its protein is CATSDFPSAPYNEQFF.

V usage is TRBV29-1 and J usage is TRBJ2-3; D may match TRBD1 or TRBD2 (5 bases each). Trimming took 3 bases from V and 2 from J, leaving 9 bases between them. Germline V CDR1 and CDR2: SQVTM, ANQGSEA. The CDR3 contains 13 residues. The CDR3 sequence: CSVDGGVTDTQYF. In nucleotides, the CDR3 is TGCAGCGTTGATGGGGGTGTCACAGATACGCAGTATTTT.

This clonotype turned up a few times. V usage is TRBV7-9 and J usage is TRBJ2-5; D is ambiguous. V was pared by 0 bases and J by 3 bases, with 8 bases between. Germline V gene lookup returns CDR1 SEHNR and CDR2 FQNEAQ (reference sequence). This CDR3 comprises 14 residues. The CDR3 DNA sequence: TGTGCCAGCAGCTTAGCCCTAAAGGAAGAGACCCAGTACTTC. Protein: CASSLALKEETQYF.

This clonotype was detected only a few times. For the CDR3, the DNA is TGTGCCAGCAGCTTCCACGACAGGGCGGAAGAGACCCAGTACTTC. Encoded protein: CASSFHDRAEETQYF. The rearrangement joins TRBV5-8 to TRBJ2-5, with 7 bases matching TRBD1. V was pared by 2 bases and J by 3 bases, with 7 bases of the junction left unmatched. Germline V gene lookup returns CDR1 SGHTS and CDR2 YDEGEE. The CDR3 length is 15 residues. The full variable domain, rest sourced from reference TRBV5-8 and TRBJ2-5, is EAGVTQSPTHLIKTRGQQATLRCSPISGHTSVYWYQQALGLGLQFLLWYDEGEERNRGNFPPRFSGRQFPNYSSELNVNALELEDSALYLCASSFHDRAEETQYFGPGTRLLVL.

The rearrangement joins TRBV12-3 or TRBV12-4 to TRBJ2-5; D gene unclear. The CDR3 has 11 residues. V shed 8 bases and J shed 5 bases, with 9 bases lying between them. For the CDR3, the DNA is TGTGCCAGCCGCCAGAGGGAGACCCAGTACTTC. Protein: CASRQRETQYF.